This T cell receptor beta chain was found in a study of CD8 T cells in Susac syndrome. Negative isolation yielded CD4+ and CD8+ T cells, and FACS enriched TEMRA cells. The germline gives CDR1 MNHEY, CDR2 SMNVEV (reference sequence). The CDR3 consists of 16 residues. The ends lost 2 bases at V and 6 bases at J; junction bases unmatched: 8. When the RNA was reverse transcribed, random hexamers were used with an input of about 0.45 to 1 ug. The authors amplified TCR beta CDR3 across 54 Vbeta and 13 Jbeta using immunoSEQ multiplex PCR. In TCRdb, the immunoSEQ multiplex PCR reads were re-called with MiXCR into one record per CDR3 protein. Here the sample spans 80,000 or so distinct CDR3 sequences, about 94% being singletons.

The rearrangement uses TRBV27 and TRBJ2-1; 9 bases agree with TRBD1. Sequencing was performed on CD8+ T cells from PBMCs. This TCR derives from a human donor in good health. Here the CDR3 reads CASSLRGQGVRNEQFF. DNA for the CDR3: TGTGCCAGCAGTTTAAGGGGACAGGGCGTTCGCAATGAGCAGTTCTTC.